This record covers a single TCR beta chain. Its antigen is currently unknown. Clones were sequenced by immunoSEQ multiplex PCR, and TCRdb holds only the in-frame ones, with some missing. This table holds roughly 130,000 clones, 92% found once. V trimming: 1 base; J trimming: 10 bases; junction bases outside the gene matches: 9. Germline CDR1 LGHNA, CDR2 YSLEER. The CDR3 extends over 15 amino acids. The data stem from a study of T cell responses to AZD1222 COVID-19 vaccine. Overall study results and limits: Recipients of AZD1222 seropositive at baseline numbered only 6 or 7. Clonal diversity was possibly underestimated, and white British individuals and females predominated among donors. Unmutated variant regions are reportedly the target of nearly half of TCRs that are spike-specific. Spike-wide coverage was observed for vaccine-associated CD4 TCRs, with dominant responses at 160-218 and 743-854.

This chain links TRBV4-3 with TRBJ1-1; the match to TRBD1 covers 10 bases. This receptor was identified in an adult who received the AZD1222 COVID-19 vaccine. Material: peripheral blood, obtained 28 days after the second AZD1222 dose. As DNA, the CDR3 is TGCGCCAGCAGCCAAGCGACAGGGGGCGAAGGTACAGCTTTCTTT. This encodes CASSQATGGEGTAFF.